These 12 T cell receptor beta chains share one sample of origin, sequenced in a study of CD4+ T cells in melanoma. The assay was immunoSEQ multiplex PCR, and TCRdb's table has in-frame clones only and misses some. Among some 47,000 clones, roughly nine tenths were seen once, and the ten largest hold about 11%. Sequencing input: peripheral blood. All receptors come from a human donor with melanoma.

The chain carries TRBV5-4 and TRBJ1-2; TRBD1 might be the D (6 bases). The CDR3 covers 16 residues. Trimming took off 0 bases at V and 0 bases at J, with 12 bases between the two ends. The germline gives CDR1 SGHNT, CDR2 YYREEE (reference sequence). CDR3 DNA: TGTGCCAGCAGCTTGGCAGGGGCCATGGCTAACTATGGCTACACCTTC. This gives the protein CASSLAGAMANYGYTF.

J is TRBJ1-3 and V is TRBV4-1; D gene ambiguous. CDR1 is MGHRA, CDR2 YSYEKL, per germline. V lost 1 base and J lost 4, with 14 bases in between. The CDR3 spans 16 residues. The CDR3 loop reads CASSQVVRPSGNTIYF. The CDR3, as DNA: TGCGCCAGCAGCCAAGTGGTCAGGCCCTCAGGAAACACCATATATTTT.

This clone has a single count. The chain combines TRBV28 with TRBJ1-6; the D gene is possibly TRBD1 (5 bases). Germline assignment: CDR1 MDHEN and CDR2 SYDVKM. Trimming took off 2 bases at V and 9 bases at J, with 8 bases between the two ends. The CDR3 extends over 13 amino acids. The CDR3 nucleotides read TGTGCCAGCAGTTTACAGGGTGTTTCACCCCTCCACTTT. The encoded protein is CASSLQGVSPLHF.

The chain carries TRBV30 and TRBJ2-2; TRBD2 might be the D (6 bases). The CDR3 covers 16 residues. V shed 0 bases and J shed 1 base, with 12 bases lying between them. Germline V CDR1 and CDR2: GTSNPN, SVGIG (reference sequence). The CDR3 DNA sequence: TGTGCCTGGAGTGTACTTGGCGGGGAGAACACCGGGGAGCTGTTTTTT. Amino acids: CAWSVLGGENTGELFF.

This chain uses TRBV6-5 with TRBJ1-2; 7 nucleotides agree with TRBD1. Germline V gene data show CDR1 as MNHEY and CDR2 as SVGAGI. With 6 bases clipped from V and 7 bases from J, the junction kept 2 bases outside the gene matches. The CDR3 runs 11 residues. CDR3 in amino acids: CASSTGAGYTF. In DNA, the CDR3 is TGTGCCAGCAGCACAGGGGCTGGCTACACCTTC.

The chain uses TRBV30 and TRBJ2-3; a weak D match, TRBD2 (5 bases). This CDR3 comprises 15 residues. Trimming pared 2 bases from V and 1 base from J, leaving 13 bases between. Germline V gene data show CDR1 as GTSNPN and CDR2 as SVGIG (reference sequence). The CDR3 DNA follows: TGTGCCTGGAGTTACTATACGAGGGGCACAGATACGCAGTATTTT. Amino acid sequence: CAWSYYTRGTDTQYF. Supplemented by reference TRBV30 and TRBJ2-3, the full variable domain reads SQTIHQWPATLVQPVGSPLSLECTVEGTSNPNLYWYRQAAGRGLQLLFYSVGIGQISSEVPQNLSASRPQDRQFILSSKKLLLSDSGFYLCAWSYYTRGTDTQYFGPGTRLTVL.

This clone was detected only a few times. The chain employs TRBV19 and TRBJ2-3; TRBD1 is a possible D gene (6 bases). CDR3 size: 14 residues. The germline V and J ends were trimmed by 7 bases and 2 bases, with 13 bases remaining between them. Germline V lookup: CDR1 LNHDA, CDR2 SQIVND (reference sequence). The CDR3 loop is CASKPGHTTDTQYF. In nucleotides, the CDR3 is TGTGCCAGTAAACCGGGACACACCACAGATACGCAGTATTTT.

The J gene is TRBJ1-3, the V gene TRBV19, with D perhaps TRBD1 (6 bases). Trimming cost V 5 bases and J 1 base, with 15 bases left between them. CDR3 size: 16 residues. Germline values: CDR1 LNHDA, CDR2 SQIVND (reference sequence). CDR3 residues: CASSEGHVGSGNTIYF. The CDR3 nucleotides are TGTGCCAGTAGTGAGGGACACGTCGGGTCTGGAAACACCATATATTTT.

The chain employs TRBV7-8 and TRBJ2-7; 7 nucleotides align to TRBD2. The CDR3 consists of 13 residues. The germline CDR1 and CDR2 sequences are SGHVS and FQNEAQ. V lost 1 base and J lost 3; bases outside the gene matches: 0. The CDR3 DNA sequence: TGTGCCAGCAGCTTAGGGGGGGGCTACGAGCAGTACTTC. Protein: CASSLGGGYEQYF. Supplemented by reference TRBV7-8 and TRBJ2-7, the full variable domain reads GAGVSQSPRYKVAKRGQDVALRCDPISGHVSLFWYQQALGQGPEFLTYFQNEAQLDKSGLPSDRFFAERPEGSVSTLKIQRTQQEDSAVYLCASSLGGGYEQYFGPGTRLTVT.

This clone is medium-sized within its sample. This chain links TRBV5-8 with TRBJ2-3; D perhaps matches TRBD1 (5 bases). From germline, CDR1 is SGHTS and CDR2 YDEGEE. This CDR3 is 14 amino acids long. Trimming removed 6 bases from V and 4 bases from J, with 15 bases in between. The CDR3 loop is CASKWQGQSDTQYF. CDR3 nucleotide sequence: TGTGCCAGCAAGTGGCAGGGTCAATCAGATACGCAGTATTTT.

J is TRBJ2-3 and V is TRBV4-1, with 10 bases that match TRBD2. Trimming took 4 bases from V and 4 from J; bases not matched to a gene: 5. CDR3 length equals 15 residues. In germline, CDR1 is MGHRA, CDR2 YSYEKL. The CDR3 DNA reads TGCGCCAGCAGCCCGAGCGGGGGGGCCGCAGATACGCAGTATTTT. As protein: CASSPSGGAADTQYF.

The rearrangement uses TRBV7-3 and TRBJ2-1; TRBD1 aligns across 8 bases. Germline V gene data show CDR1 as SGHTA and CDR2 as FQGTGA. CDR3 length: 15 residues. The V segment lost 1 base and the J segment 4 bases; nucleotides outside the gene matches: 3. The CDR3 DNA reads TGTGCCAGCAGCTTAATCAGGGGGCGTTACAATGAGCAGTTCTTC. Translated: CASSLIRGRYNEQFF.